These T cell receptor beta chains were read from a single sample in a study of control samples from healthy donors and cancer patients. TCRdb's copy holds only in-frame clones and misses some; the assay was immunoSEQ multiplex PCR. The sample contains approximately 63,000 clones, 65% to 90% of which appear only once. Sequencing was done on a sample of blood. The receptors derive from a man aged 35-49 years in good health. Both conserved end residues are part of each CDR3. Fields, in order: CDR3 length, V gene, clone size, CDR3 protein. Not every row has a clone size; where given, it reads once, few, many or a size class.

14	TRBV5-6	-	CASSSGTETYGYTF
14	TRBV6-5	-	CASSYAGQGQPQHF
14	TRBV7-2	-	CASSAGTVNTEAFF
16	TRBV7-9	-	CASSLGTFAGDYEQYF
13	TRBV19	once	CASSTARLTEAFF
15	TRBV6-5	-	CASSYSGSPRGGYTF
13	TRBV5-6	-	CASSLQGHQPQHF
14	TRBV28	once	CASREQGANTEAFF
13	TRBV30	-	CAWSGGPPYEQYF
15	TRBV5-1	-	CASSVGRGVLSEQYF
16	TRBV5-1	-	CASRAGETGYADEQFF
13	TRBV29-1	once	CSVERQGSYEQYF
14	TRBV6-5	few	CASRTGGSNYGYTF
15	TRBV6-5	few	CASSHRDSLNTEAFF
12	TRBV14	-	CASSTRGETQYF
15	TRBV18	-	CASSGLGTENTEAFF
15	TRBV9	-	CASSVVAGVTGELFF
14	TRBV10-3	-	CAISGGVGNQPQHF
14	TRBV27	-	CASSLSWGVYGYTF
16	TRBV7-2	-	CASSSGRTANTGELFF
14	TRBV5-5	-	CASSRGEGANGYTF
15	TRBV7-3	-	CASSLYSGNTGELFF
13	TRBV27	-	CASSLSSLGGQFF
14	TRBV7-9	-	CASSLETAPYGYTF
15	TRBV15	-	CATSRYKGDNYGYTF
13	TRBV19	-	CASTFASSDTQYF
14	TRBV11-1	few	CASSLEAGQRGYTF
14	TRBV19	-	CASSIAANTGELFF
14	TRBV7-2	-	CASSFLAGGNIQYF